This TCR beta chain comes out of a study of shared clonotypes between healthy human individuals. There were only Caucasian adults among the donors, and all lived in Nashville, Tennessee. Only in-frame clones appear in the TCRdb table, and some are missing; sequencing was by immunoSEQ multiplex PCR. The data contain about 1.5 million clones, approximately 98% of them seen just once; the ten biggest clones take up approximately 0.44%. There are 14 residues in the CDR3. V shed 1 base and J shed 2 bases, with 8 bases lying between them. This clonotype originated in a man aged 25-45 years in good health. The gene calls are TRBV5-3 and TRBJ2-3; D possibly corresponds to TRBD2 (5 bases). TRBV5-3 is filed as an ORF, its function uncertain. The sequenced material came from naive CD4+ T cells sorted from blood. As for subset: CD45RA+ positively selected. Written as DNA, the CDR3 is TGTGCCAGAAGCTTGCCGGGGTCCACAGATACGCAGTATTTT. This sequence encodes CARSLPGSTDTQYF.